This TCR beta chain was found in a study of T cells after yellow fever vaccination. The overall study: Preparing low-cell-number fractions relied on SMART-Seq v4 Ultra Low Input.

The study, taken as a whole, reports: Highly abundant clonotypes carried over from the bulk population could end up in FACS-sorted repertoires as contaminants.

TCRdb itself ran the 5' RACE reads through MiXCR, one entry per CDR3 protein. The sample shows over 130,000 distinct CDR3 sequences, roughly 8.2% of them seen only once. This clonotype came up many times. The antigen is undetermined. Germline values: CDR1 MNHEY, CDR2 SVGEGT. V was pared by 9 bases and J by 3 bases, with 9 bases between. The CDR3 is made up of 11 amino acids. The source of this sequence is a man under 40 who received the YFV17D yellow fever vaccine. V gene TRBV6-2 or TRBV6-3 combines with J gene TRBJ2-7; no firm D call. Sequencing was performed on CD4+ T cells sorted from PBMCs, taken 5 days after the yellow fever booster vaccination. The DNA of the CDR3 is TGTGCCAGTCACGACGGCTACGAGCAGTACTTC. Translated, it gives CASHDGYEQYF.